This TCR beta chain stems from a study of T cells in localized non-small cell lung cancer. Germline V CDR1 and CDR2: SNHLY, FYNNEI. Trimming shortened V by 4 bases and J by 7 bases, and 14 bases separated the two germline ends. The CDR3 covers 14 residues. Clones were sequenced by immunoSEQ multiplex PCR, and TCRdb holds only the in-frame ones, with some missing. The sample has 20,000 to 30,000 clones; 75% to 90% are singletons. This clone appeared a few times. The antigen is unknown. Study-level findings and limits: A raised T cell density in blood coincided with lengthier overall survival. Appearing in adjacent lung were a median around 60 of the top 100 tumor clones.

The chain employs TRBV2 and TRBJ1-5; no clear D. The receptor was isolated from a female donor aged 60 or older with stage II squamous cell lung carcinoma. The input for sequencing was peripheral blood, taken before any cancer treatment. The DNA for the CDR3 is TGTGCCAGCAGTGGATCCTACGCGGAACAGCCCCAGCATTTT. It encodes CASSGSYAEQPQHF.